What follows describes a single T cell receptor beta chain. Its antigen is still unknown. TCRdb fed the reads into MiXCR, producing one record per CDR3 protein. Among nearly 700,000 distinct CDR3 sequences listed, around 30% were seen once. CDR1 and CDR2 (germline): MNHEY, SVGAGI. Trimming cost V 6 bases and J 5 bases; bases outside gene matches: 6. The CDR3 has 14 amino acids. The data stem from a study of T cell repertoires in cytomegalovirus infection. On the study more broadly: In the study, CMV epitopes included recently identified HLA-C-restricted and well-studied HLA-B-restricted ones. Indications of both CMV infection and matching HLA type were provided by public TCR beta signatures. Points from the study as a whole: The response measured ex vivo was dominated by TCR beta clonotypes (HLA-C-restricted and CMV-specific). Based on cumulative public TCR beta family frequency, carriers of CMV plus the relevant HLA were identified.

The sequence was obtained from a human donor in good health (CMV status not recorded). Some clones in this sample may be carry-over from other donors' samples. This rearrangement joins TRBV6-5 to TRBJ2-1; the match to TRBD2 covers 8 bases. Here the sequenced sample was cultured PBMCs, taken from culture after CMV antigen stimulation. The CDR3 spells CASRRGAGNNEQFF. As DNA, the CDR3 is TGTGCCAGCAGGCGGGGGGCAGGGAACAATGAGCAGTTCTTC.